This T cell receptor beta chain was obtained from a study of blood T cell repertoires in COVID-19. For the study at large: From T cells, B-cell-depleted T cells, or PBMCs came the material, which was cDNA or gDNA.

Per germline, CDR1 KGHDR and CDR2 SFDVKD. The CDR3 runs 15 residues. V shed 3 bases and J shed 7 bases, with 15 bases lying between them. Per the original data handling: From reference gene primer amplification, estimates of nucleated cell counts were derived. The method was immunoSEQ multiplex PCR; TCRdb's version includes in-frame clones alone and lacks a portion of them. The DNA gave D and trimming, while V, J and clone size come from that table. The table has approximately 35,000 clones, about 79% seen once. Sample: peripheral blood. The TCR sequence derives from a human donor in a cohort sampled during active COVID-19. The rearrangement uses TRBV24-1 and TRBJ2-1, with D possibly being TRBD1 (5 bases). CDR3 in amino acids: CATSDRSLRDNEQFF. As DNA, the CDR3 is TGTGCCACCAGTGATCGCTCACTCAGGGATAATGAGCAGTTCTTC.